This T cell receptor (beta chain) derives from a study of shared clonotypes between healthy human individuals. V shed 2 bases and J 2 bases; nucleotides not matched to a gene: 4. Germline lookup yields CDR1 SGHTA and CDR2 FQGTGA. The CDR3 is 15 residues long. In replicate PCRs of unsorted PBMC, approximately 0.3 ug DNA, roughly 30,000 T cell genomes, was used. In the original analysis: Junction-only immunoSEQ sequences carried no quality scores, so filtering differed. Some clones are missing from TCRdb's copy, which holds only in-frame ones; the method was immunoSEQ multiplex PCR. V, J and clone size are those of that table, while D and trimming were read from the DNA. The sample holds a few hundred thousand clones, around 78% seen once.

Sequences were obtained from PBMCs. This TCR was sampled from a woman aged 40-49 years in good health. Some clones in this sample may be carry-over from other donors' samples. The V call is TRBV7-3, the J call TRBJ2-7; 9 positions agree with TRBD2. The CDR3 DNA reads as TGTGCCAGCAGCTTAGTTCCTAGCGGGGCCTACGAGCAGTACTTC. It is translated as CASSLVPSGAYEQYF.